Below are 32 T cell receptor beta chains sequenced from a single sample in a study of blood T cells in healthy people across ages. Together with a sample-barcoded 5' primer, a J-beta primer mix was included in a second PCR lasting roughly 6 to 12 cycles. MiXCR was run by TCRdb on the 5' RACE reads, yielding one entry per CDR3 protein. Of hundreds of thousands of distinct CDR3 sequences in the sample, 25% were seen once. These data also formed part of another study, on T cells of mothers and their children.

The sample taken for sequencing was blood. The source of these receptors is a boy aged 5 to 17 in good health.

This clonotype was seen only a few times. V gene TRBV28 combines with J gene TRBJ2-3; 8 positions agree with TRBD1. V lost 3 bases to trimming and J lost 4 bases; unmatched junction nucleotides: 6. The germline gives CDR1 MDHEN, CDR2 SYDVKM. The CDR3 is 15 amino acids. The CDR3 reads CASSFLDRGADTQYF. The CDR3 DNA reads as TGTGCCAGCAGTTTTCTTGACAGGGGTGCAGATACGCAGTATTTT.

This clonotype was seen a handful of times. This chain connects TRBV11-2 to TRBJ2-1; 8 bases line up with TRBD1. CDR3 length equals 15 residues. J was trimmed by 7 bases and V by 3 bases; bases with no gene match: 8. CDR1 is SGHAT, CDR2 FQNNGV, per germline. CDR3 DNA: TGTGCCAGCAGCTTTCCCGCAGGGGGCCTGAATGAGCAGTTCTTC. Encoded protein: CASSFPAGGLNEQFF.

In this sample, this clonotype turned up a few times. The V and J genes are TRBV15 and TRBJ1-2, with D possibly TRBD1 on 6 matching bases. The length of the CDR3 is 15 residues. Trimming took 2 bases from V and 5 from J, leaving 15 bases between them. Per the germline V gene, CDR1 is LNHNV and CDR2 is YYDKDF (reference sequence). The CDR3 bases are TGTGCCACCAGCAGATCCCACAGGGAGGGGTATGGCTACACCTTC. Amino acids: CATSRSHREGYGYTF.

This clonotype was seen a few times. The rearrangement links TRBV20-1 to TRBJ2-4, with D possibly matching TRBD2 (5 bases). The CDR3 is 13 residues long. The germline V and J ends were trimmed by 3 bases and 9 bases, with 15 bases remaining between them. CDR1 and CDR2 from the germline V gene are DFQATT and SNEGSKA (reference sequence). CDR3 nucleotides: TGCAGTGCTAGTTCCGGACCCGAGGGCATTCAGTACTTC. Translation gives CSASSGPEGIQYF.

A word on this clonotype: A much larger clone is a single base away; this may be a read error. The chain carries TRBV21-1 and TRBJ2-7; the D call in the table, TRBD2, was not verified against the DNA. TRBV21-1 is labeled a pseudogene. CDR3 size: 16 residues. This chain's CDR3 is CVSSKRGLAGVYEQYF. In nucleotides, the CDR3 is TGTGTCAGCAGCAAGAGGGGACTAGCGGGAGTTTACGAGCAGTACTTC.

The CDR3 DNA follows: TGTGCCAGCAACACCCAACTAGGAGTCGGGGAGCTGTTTTTT. It specifies CASNTQLGVGELFF. This chain links TRBV6-6 with TRBJ2-2, with D possibly being TRBD2 (5 bases). V was shortened by 7 bases and J by 7 bases, with 16 bases between the two germline ends. Germline lookup yields CDR1 MNHNY and CDR2 SVGAGI (reference sequence). This CDR3 has 14 residues.

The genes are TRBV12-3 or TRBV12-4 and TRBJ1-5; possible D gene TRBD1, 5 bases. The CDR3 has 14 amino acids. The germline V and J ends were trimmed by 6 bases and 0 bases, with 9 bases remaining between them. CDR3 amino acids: CASSRDASNQPQHF. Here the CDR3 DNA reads TGTGCCAGCAGCCGGGACGCTAGCAATCAGCCCCAGCATTTT.

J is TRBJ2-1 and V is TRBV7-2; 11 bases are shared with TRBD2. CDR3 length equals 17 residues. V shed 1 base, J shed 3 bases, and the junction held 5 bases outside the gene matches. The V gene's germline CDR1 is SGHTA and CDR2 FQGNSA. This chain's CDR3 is CASSLVLAGGIYNEQFF. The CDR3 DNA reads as TGTGCCAGCAGCTTAGTTTTAGCGGGGGGGATCTACAATGAGCAGTTCTTC.

CDR3 sequence (DNA): TGTGCCAGCAGCTTGGCCGTTGGGACAGGGGTTTTGGAGACCCAGTACTTC. Protein: CASSLAVGTGVLETQYF. J is TRBJ2-5 and V is TRBV5-6; TRBD1 matches 10 bases. Germline CDR1 and CDR2: SGHDT and YYEEEE. The ends lost 0 bases at V and 5 bases at J; junction bases unmatched: 10. The CDR3 has 17 amino acids.

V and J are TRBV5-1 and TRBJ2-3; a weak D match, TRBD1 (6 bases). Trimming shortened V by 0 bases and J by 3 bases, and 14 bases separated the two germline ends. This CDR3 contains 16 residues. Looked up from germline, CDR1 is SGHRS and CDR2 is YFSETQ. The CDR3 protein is CASSLGGPGTTDTQYF. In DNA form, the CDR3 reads TGCGCCAGCAGCTTGGGGGGGCCGGGGACAACAGATACGCAGTATTTT.

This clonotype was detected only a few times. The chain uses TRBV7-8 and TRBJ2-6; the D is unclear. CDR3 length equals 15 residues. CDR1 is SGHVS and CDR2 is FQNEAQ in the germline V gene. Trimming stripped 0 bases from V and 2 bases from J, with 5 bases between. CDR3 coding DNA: TGTGCCAGCAGCTTAGCCCTGACTGGGGCCAACGTCCTGACTTTC. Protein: CASSLALTGANVLTF.

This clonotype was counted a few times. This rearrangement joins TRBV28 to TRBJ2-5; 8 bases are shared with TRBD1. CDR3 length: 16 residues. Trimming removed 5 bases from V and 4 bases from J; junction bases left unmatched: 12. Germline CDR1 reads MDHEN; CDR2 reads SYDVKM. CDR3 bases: TGTGCCAGCAGTCTCCTACCCCCGGACAGGGTAGAGACCCAGTACTTC. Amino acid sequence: CASSLLPPDRVETQYF.

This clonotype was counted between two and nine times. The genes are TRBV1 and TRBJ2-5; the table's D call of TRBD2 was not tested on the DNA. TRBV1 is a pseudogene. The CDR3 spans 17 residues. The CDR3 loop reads CTSSQDHPSGLAETQYF. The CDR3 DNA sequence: TGCACCAGCAGCCAAGATCATCCTAGCGGGCTAGCAGAGACCCAGTACTTC.

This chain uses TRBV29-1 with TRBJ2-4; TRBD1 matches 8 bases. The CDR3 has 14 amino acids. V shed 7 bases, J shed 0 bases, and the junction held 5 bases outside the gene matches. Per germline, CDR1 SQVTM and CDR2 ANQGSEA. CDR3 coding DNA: TGCAGCGCCGGGACAGGAGTAGCCAAAAACATTCAGTACTTC. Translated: CSAGTGVAKNIQYF.

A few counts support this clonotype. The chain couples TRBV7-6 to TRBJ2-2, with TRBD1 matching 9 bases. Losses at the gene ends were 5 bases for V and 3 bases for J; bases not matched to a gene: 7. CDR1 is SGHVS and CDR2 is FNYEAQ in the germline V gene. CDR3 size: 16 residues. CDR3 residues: CASSPRDRVDTGELFF. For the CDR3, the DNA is TGTGCCAGCAGCCCCCGGGACAGGGTTGACACCGGGGAGCTGTTTTTT.

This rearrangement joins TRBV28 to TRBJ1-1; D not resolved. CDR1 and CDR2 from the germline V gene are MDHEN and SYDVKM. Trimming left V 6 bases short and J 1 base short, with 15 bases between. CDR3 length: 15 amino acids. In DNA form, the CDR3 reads TGTGCCAGCAGGATAAGTCTTAGGGAGAACACTGAAGCTTTCTTT. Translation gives CASRISLRENTEAFF.

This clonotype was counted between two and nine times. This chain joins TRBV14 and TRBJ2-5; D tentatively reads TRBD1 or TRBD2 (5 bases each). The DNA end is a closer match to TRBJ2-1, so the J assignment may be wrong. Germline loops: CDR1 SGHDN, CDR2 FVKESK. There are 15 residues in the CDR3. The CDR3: CASSQDSGTASGQFF. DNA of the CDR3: TGTGCCAGCAGCCAAGATTCCGGGACGGCCTCGGGGCAGTTCTTC.

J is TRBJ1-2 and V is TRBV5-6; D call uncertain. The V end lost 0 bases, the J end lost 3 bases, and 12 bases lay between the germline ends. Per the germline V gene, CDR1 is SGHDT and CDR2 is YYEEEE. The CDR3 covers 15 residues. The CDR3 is CASSLAFGLDYGYTF. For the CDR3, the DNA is TGTGCCAGCAGCTTGGCCTTCGGGCTCGACTATGGCTACACCTTC.

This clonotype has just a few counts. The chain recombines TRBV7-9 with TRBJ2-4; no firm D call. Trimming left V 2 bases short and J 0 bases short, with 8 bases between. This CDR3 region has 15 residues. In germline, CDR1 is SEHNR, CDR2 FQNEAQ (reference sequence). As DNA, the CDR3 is TGTGCCAGCAGCTTACCTCGGTCAGCCAAAAACATTCAGTACTTC. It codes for CASSLPRSAKNIQYF.

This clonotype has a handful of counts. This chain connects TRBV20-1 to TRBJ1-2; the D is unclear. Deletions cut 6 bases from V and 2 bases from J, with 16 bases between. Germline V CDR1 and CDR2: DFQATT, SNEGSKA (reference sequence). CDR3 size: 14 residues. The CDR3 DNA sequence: TGCAGTGCCCCTAGCAACCTGGTAAACTATGGCTACACCTTC. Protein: CSAPSNLVNYGYTF.

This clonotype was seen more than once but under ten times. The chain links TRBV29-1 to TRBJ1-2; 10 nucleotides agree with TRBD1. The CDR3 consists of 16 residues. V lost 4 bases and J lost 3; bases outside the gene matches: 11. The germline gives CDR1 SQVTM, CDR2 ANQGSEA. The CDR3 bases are TGCAGCGTTGCATCCGGGACAGGGGCCGCCTACTATGGCTACACCTTC. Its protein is CSVASGTGAAYYGYTF.

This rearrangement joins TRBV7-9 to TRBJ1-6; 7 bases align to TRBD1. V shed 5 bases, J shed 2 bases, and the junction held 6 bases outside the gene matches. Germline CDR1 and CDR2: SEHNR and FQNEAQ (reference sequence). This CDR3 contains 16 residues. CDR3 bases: TGTGCCAGCAGCAAACCGACAGGGACCTATAATTCACCCCTCCACTTT. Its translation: CASSKPTGTYNSPLHF.

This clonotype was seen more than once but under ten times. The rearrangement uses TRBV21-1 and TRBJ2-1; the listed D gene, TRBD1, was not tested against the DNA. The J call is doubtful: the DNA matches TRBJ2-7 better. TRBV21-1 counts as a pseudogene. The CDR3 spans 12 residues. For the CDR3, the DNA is TGTGCCAGCAGCAACCCAGGGAAAGAGCAGTACTTC. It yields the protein CASSNPGKEQYF.

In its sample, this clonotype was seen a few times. The CDR3 protein is CSGAAGNTIYF. DNA of the CDR3: TGCAGCGGAGCGGCTGGAAACACCATATATTTT. V usage is TRBV29-1 and J usage is TRBJ1-3, with D hard to call. From germline, CDR1 is SQVTM and CDR2 ANQGSEA. V dropped 7 bases and J dropped 2 bases, with 6 bases sitting between them. The CDR3 totals 11 residues.

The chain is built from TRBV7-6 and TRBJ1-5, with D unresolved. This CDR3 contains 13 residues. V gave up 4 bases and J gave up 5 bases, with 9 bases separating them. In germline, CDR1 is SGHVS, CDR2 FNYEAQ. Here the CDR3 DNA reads TGTGCCAGCAGCTCTCAGTTCGATCAGCCCCAGCATTTT. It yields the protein CASSSQFDQPQHF.

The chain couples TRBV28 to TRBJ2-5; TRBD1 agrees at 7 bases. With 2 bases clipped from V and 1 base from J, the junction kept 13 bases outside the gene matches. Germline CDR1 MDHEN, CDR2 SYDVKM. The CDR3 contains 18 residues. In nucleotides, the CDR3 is TGTGCCAGCAGTTTACTGACAGGGAGCGATGTAACCCAAGAGACCCAGTACTTC. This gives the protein CASSLLTGSDVTQETQYF.

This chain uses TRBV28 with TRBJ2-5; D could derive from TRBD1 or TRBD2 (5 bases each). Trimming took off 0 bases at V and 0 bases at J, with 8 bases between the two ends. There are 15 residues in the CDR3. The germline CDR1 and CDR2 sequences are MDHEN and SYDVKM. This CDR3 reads CASSLWGEYQETQYF. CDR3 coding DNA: TGTGCCAGCAGTTTATGGGGGGAGTACCAAGAGACCCAGTACTTC.

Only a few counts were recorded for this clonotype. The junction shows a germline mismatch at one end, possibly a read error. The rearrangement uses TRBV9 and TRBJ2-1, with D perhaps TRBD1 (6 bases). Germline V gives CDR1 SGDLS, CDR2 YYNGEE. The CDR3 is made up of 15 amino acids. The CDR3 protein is CASSAGAASYNERFF. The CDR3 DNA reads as TGTGCCAGCAGCGCAGGGGCAGCGTCCTACAATGAGCGGTTCTTC. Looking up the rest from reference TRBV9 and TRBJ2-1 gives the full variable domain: DSGVTQTPKHLITATGQRVTLRCSPRSGDLSVYWYQQSLDQGLQFLIQYYNGEERAKGNILERFSAQQFPDLHSELNLSSLELGDSALYFCASSAGAASYNERFFGPGTRLTVL.

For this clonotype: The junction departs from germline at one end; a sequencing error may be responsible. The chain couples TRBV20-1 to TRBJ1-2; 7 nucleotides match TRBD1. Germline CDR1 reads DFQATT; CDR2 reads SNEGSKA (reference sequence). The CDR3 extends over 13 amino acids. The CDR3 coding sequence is TGCAGTGCTGGTCGGGACAGAACCTATGGTTACACCTTC. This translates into CSAGRDRTYGYTF.

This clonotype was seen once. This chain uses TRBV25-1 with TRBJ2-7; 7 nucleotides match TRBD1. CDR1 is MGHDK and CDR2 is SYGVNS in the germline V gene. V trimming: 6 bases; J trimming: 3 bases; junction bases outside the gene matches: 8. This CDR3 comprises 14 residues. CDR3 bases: TGTGCCAGCAGCGCCTCCGGGACAGACTACGAGCAGTACTTC. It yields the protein CASSASGTDYEQYF.

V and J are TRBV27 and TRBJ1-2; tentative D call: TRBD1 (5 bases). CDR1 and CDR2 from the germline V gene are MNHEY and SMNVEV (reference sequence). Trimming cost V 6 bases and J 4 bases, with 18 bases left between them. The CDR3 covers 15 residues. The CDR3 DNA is TGTGCCAGCAGCCCCAACGCAGGGTTTCCCTATGGCTACACCTTC. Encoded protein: CASSPNAGFPYGYTF.

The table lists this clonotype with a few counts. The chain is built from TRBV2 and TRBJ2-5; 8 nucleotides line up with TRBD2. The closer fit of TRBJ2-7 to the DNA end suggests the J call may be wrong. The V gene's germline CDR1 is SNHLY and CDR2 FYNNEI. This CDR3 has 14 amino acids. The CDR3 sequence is CASRDTSGLYEQYF. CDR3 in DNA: TGTGCCAGCAGGGATACTAGCGGACTATACGAGCAGTACTTC.